This T cell receptor (beta chain) was profiled in a study of shared clonotypes between healthy human individuals (dated by TCRdb to between 2020 and 2021). In the study overall: The cohort comprised two women and a few men aged 18 to 49 years. To increase sequencing depth and limit assay-specific biases, different laboratories used diverse techniques to prepare libraries and sequence TCR repertoires. To estimate repertoire size and how much clonotype sharing occurs between individuals, the study deeply sequenced the blood TCR repertoires of five healthy adults. For each donor, three plates each were used for CD4 naive and CD4 memory, two plates were used for CD8 naive, and one plate was used for CD8 memory. Per donor, leukapheresis produced somewhere between about 0.94 and 8.9 billion PBMCs. Overall results and qualifications from the work: Clonotypes shared by all four sorted-subset donors showed higher generation probabilities than non-shared clonotypes. Pairwise subsampling led to the expectation that sequencing depth would affect the degree of clonotype sharing among donors. About 5% of naive CD4, 3.5% of naive CD8, 2.3% of memory CD4, and approximately 0.4% of memory CD8 clonotypes were shared across a few donors. Rarefaction of sorted-subset datasets indicated incomplete sequencing despite the large sequencing depth. The genetic and exposure-history diversity represented was limited by the small number of donors. Estimated clonotype richness was generally larger for naive than for memory subsets. Sampling was restricted to blood, and TCR repertoires in tissue are likely to differ from TCR repertoires in blood.

Donors were healthy HIV-negative adults with no recently reported acute infections or vaccinations. Only Caucasian adults living in Nashville, Tennessee, USA were represented among the donors. CD4+ T cells were enriched by magnetic negative selection, after which naive cells were positively selected on CD45RA and the negative fraction was taken as the memory subset. Blood was collected by leukapheresis, and PBMCs were isolated by Ficoll-Histopaque density gradient centrifugation and then cryopreserved in liquid nitrogen vapor phase. Purity and quantity of every magnetically sorted T cell population were checked by analytical flow cytometry. From each sorted fraction, genomic DNA was isolated and quantified by UV absorbance on a Nanodrop 2000c. This clone is a singleton in its sample. This receptor's antigen is unknown. There are no base qualities to consult, and no much larger clone falls within one base.

V is pared back by 2 bases and J by 3 bases, with 12 bases lying between the germline termini. As encoded in the germline V gene, CDR1 is SGHRS while CDR2 is YFSETQ. Counted from cysteine to phenylalanine, this CDR3 has 14 amino acids. This entry keeps only the CDR3 DNA: 42 bases, framed from base 1. Using the deep immunoSEQ assay, TCR CDR3 regions were amplified from genomic DNA by multiplex PCR. Extracted genomic DNA from each cell subset was spread evenly across all wells of several immunoSEQ 96-well plates, with each plate serving as a replicate. Each replicate PCR for sorted subsets received around 0.2 ug genomic DNA, equal to tens of thousands of T cell genomes. Purified libraries were measured with a Qubit 3.0 fluorometer, size-checked on a Bioanalyzer 2100, and measured again with the KAPA Library Quantification kit. Every immunoSEQ 96-well plate was sequenced on a separate single-read 150-cycle Illumina NextSeq 550 flow cell. The original pipeline was this. Because the immunoSEQ output held only junctional sequences and lacked quality scores, the filtering could not match the filtering applied to full-length reads. To assign V/J genes and CDR3, sequences were annotated against IMGT germline references using PyIR, a Python wrapper for IgBLAST v1.9. Reads were filtered out if the reads had weak V/J assignments (E-value above 1e-6), no CDR3, stop codons, out-of-frame junctions, or ambiguous translated residues. V3J clonotypes were defined as sequences sharing the same inferred V gene, J gene, and CDR3 amino acid sequence. The percentage overlap between two repertoires was calculated by dividing the number of shared unique clonotypes by the size of the smaller repertoire. RTK rarefaction, the Chao1 estimator, and Recon v2.1 estimates of unobserved clonotypes were used to assess repertoire richness. Generation probabilities for all TCRbeta clonotypes obtained by the gDNA method from several donors were computed using OLGA. Sourced from immuneACCESS, this table was stored by TCRdb with only in-frame sequences that have V and J called. A share of the clones is absent; for the studies checked, an unresolved V gene accounts for under half, and the remainder has no known explanation. D and trimming come from the DNA, and the V and J calls and clone size come from that table. The sample table shows nearly 1,000,000 clones, and approximately 80% are seen once. About 1.5% of the sample belongs to the ten largest clones.

The sequencing sample was made of memory CD4+ T cells sorted from blood. The cell subset or site tag for this specimen amounts to: CD45RA-negative fraction. The TCR comes from a man younger than 30 in good health. Here the chain combines TRBV5-1 and TRBJ2-7, with the D call perhaps TRBD1 or TRBD2, as 5 bases match in each case. The DNA sequence follows: TGCGCCAGCAGCTTTTCCTGGGGGAACTACGAGCAGTACTTC. Its protein reads: CASSFSWGNYEQYF. With all but the CDR3 taken from the reference TRBV5-1 and TRBJ2-7 genes, the full variable domain is: KAGVTQTPRYLIKTRGQQVTLSCSPISGHRSVSWYQQTPGQGLQFLFEYFSETQRNKGNFPGRFSGRQFSNSRSEMNVSTLELGDSALYLCASSFSWGNYEQYFGPGTRLTVT.